One sample yielded the 29 T cell receptor beta chains listed below, sequenced in a study of blood T cell repertoires in COVID-19. The method was immunoSEQ multiplex PCR; TCRdb's version includes in-frame clones alone and lacks a portion of them. Found here are roughly 34,000 clones, 75% to 85% of them singletons; the top ten hold around an eighth. The sample taken for sequencing was peripheral blood. Receptors originate from a woman in her 70s with acute or convalescent COVID-19.

This clone is hyperexpanded (1% or more). The V call is TRBV29-1, the J call TRBJ1-1, with D possibly TRBD1 on 5 matching bases. Germline CDR1 and CDR2: SQVTM and ANQGSEA. This CDR3 has 12 residues. V lost 8 bases, J lost 7 bases, and 17 bases lay in between. The CDR3 nucleotides read TGCAGCTTTAAACAGGTTCTAGGTGAAGCTTTCTTT. Translating it yields CSFKQVLGEAFF.

The DNA of the CDR3 is TGTGCCAGCAGCTTGACAGGGAACACCTTC. The encoded protein is CASSLTGNTF. The chain employs TRBV5-6 and TRBJ1-2; tentatively, D is TRBD1 (6 bases). In germline, CDR1 is SGHDT, CDR2 YYEEEE. There are 10 residues in the CDR3. Trimming removed 1 base from V and 12 bases from J, with 7 bases in between.

This chain uses TRBV6-5 with TRBJ1-6; 7 bases line up with TRBD1. V was clipped by 5 bases and J by 8 bases; unmatched bases: 9. Germline values: CDR1 MNHEY, CDR2 SVGAGI. The CDR3 has 15 residues. The CDR3 is CASSHRQGRDSPLHF. The CDR3 DNA is TGTGCCAGCAGTCACCGACAGGGTCGGGATTCACCCCTCCACTTT.

The chain links TRBV15 to TRBJ2-1, with D perhaps TRBD2 (6 bases). Germline CDR1 LNHNV, CDR2 YYDKDF (reference sequence). V was pared by 0 bases and J by 0 bases, with 15 bases between. This CDR3 has 18 amino acids. CDR3 protein: CATSRDPLGGSSYNEQFF. CDR3 sequence (DNA): TGTGCCACCAGCAGAGATCCATTGGGGGGTAGCTCCTACAATGAGCAGTTCTTC.

V and J are TRBV5-1 and TRBJ2-7; 16 bases line up with TRBD2. The J segment lost 5 bases and the V segment lost 4 bases, leaving 6 bases of the junction unmatched. CDR3 length equals 16 residues. CDR1 and CDR2 (germline): SGHRS, YFSETQ. CDR3 residues: CASSAGLAGGQDEQYF. The CDR3 DNA follows: TGCGCCAGCAGCGCGGGACTAGCGGGGGGGCAGGACGAGCAGTACTTC.

This chain links TRBV28 with TRBJ2-5; no clear D gene. Trimming removed 6 bases from V and 1 base from J, with 12 bases in between. The CDR3 length is 14 residues. The germline V gene encodes CDR1 MDHEN and CDR2 SYDVKM. CDR3 DNA sequence: TGTGCCAGCAGCCACGACCAGGTCCAAGAGACCCAGTACTTC. The encoded protein is CASSHDQVQETQYF.

The J gene is TRBJ1-5, the V gene TRBV19; no firm D call. The CDR3 sequence is 12 residues long. Germline assignment: CDR1 LNHDA and CDR2 SQIVND (reference sequence). The V end lost 3 bases, the J end lost 4 bases, and 4 bases lay between the germline ends. CDR3 in DNA: TGTGCCAGTAGTATCGGGAATCAGCCCCAGCATTTT. It translates to CASSIGNQPQHF.

This sequence joins TRBV6-4 and TRBJ2-4; TRBD1 agrees at 7 bases. The ends lost 6 bases at V and 2 bases at J; junction bases unmatched: 13. The CDR3 consists of 17 residues. Per the germline V gene, CDR1 is MRHNA and CDR2 is SNTAGT. CDR3 bases: TGTGCCAGCAGGGGCCCCCGGGACAGCGAAACCAAAAACATTCAGTACTTC. This sequence encodes CASRGPRDSETKNIQYF.

The chain joins TRBV18 to TRBJ2-3; no firm D call. Trimming shortened V by 0 bases and J by 2 bases, and 12 bases separated the two germline ends. Germline CDR1 reads KGHSH; CDR2 reads LQKENI. The CDR3 covers 16 residues. The DNA of the CDR3 is TGTGCCAGCTCACCACCTCTTGGGCCCGACACAGATACGCAGTATTTT. Its protein product is CASSPPLGPDTDTQYF.

The J gene is TRBJ2-1, the V gene TRBV29-1, with TRBD2 matching 13 bases. The CDR3 is 15 amino acids. V gave up 6 bases and J gave up 6 bases; unmatched junction bases: 8. In germline, CDR1 is SQVTM, CDR2 ANQGSEA. The DNA of the CDR3 is TGCAGCGTGACCGGGACTAGCGGGAAGACCAATGAGCAGTTCTTC. As protein: CSVTGTSGKTNEQFF.

J is TRBJ2-1 and V is TRBV7-6; TRBD2 agrees at 12 bases. V shed 4 bases, J shed 7 bases, and the junction held 11 bases outside the gene matches. From germline, CDR1 is SGHVS and CDR2 FNYEAQ. This CDR3 has 17 residues. CDR3 amino acids: CASSSPSGTSGSNEQFF. In nucleotides, the CDR3 is TGTGCCAGCAGCTCCCCCTCCGGGACTAGCGGGTCTAATGAGCAGTTCTTC.

This clone counts as medium-sized. The chain has TRBV27 and TRBJ1-1; possibly TRBD1 for D (5 bases). The CDR3 loop spans 15 amino acids. Trimming shortened V by 8 bases and J by 8 bases, and 24 bases separated the two germline ends. Germline loops: CDR1 MNHEY, CDR2 SMNVEV (reference sequence). In DNA form, the CDR3 reads TGTGCCAGCGGATTTCCCGCCAGGGCATTAGGGGAAGCTTTCTTT. Translating gives CASGFPARALGEAFF.

This chain connects TRBV5-4 to TRBJ2-2, with 7 bases matching TRBD2. The CDR3 contains 15 residues. Looked up from germline, CDR1 is SGHNT and CDR2 is YYREEE (reference sequence). J lost 1 base, V lost 3 bases, and 3 bases had no gene match. DNA for the CDR3: TGTGCCAGCAGCTCGCGGGAGAAGAACACCGGGGAGCTGTTTTTT. It is translated as CASSSREKNTGELFF.

The sample holds a few counts of this clone. The chain recombines TRBV24-1 with TRBJ2-5, with D unresolved. V lost 1 base and J lost 7, with 12 bases in between. The CDR3 has 14 residues. The V gene's germline CDR1 is KGHDR and CDR2 SFDVKD. CDR3 sequence reads: CATSDFPAPGTQYF. CDR3 nucleotides: TGTGCCACCAGTGATTTTCCCGCCCCAGGGACCCAGTACTTC.

CDR3 in DNA: TGTGCCAGCAGCTTAATGAGGGACACTGAAGCTTTCTTT. Translating it yields CASSLMRDTEAFF. This chain uses TRBV11-2 with TRBJ1-1; D ambiguous. There are 13 residues in the CDR3. The V and J ends lost 2 bases and 3 bases respectively, with 7 bases between them. Germline V gene sequence: CDR1 SGHAT, CDR2 FQNNGV.

V usage is TRBV3-1 (or the pseudogene TRBV3-2) and J usage is TRBJ1-2; 8 bases are shared with TRBD1. The trim removed 4 bases at V and 7 bases at J, leaving 14 bases unmatched. This CDR3 region has 16 residues. Per the germline V gene, CDR1 is LGHDT and CDR2 is YNNKEL (reference sequence). CDR3 coding DNA: TGTGCCAGCAGCCGAGGTCCCGGGACAGGTTCAGTTGGCTACACCTTC. It encodes CASSRGPGTGSVGYTF.

The CDR3 is CASSWSVGEQFF. Here the CDR3 DNA reads TGTGCCAGCAGTTGGAGTGTCGGTGAGCAGTTCTTC. The genes are TRBV12-3 or TRBV12-4 and TRBJ2-1, with D uncertain. CDR3 length: 12 residues. Trimming removed 4 bases at V and 9 bases at J, with 10 bases between.

The count of this clone is one. The chain employs TRBV10-3 and TRBJ2-3; D is uncertain. Trimming removed 4 bases at V and 4 bases at J, with 6 bases between. Germline lookup yields CDR1 ENHRY and CDR2 SYGVKD. This CDR3 region has 12 residues. The CDR3 DNA follows: TGTGCCATCAGTGCCGTCGCAGATACGCAGTATTTT. The encoded protein is CAISAVADTQYF.

The chain employs TRBV19 and TRBJ2-1; the match to TRBD1 covers 9 bases. Trimming removed 3 bases from V and 6 bases from J; junction bases left unmatched: 12. CDR1 is LNHDA, CDR2 SQIVND, per germline (reference sequence). The CDR3 contains 17 residues. CDR3: CASSIGSGTGIGNEQFF. DNA for the CDR3: TGTGCCAGTAGTATCGGCTCGGGGACAGGGATCGGCAATGAGCAGTTCTTC.

This sequence joins TRBV19 and TRBJ1-1; no clear D. Trimming stripped 7 bases from V and 0 bases from J, with 15 bases between. Germline V gene sequence: CDR1 LNHDA, CDR2 SQIVND (reference sequence). The CDR3 runs to 15 residues. As DNA, the CDR3 is TGTGCCAGTATCGATGCGGGCGCAATGAACACTGAAGCTTTCTTT. Protein: CASIDAGAMNTEAFF.

This chain connects TRBV6-5 to TRBJ2-7; D gene ambiguous. Trimming cost V 2 bases and J 3 bases, with 11 bases left between them. The V gene's germline CDR1 is MNHEY and CDR2 SVGAGI. This CDR3 region has 14 residues. The CDR3 region is CASSYEMGLYEQYF. DNA of the CDR3: TGTGCCAGCAGTTACGAAATGGGCCTCTACGAGCAGTACTTC.

The V and J genes are TRBV9 and TRBJ1-4; the match to TRBD1 covers 8 bases. Germline lookup yields CDR1 SGDLS and CDR2 YYNGEE. The length of the CDR3 is 15 residues. The V and J ends lost 0 bases and 6 bases, in that order; junction bases with no gene match: 4. The CDR3 DNA reads TGTGCCAGCAGCGTAGGGAGGACAGGGTATGAAAAACTGTTTTTT. Its translation: CASSVGRTGYEKLFF.

V and J are TRBV14 and TRBJ2-7; 7 nucleotides match TRBD2. The CDR3 contains 17 residues. Per the germline V gene, CDR1 is SGHDN and CDR2 is FVKESK. The V and J ends lost 2 bases and 0 bases, in that order; junction bases with no gene match: 10. CDR3 in DNA: TGTGCCAGCAGCCAATCCGGGGGGACGGGGCTCTCCTACGAGCAGTACTTC. Translation: CASSQSGGTGLSYEQYF.

This clone came up a few times. The chain is built from TRBV7-9 and TRBJ1-6; the D gene is possibly TRBD1 (5 bases). Germline assignment: CDR1 SEHNR and CDR2 FQNEAQ (reference sequence). V shed 4 bases and J shed 0 bases, with 10 bases lying between them. This CDR3 is built from 16 residues. CDR3 in amino acids: CASSSGISSYNSPLHF. Written as DNA, the CDR3 is TGTGCCAGCAGCTCAGGGATATCCTCCTATAATTCACCCCTCCACTTT. Full variable domain (remainder filled in from reference TRBV7-9 and TRBJ1-6): DTGVSQNPRHKITKRGQNVTFRCDPISEHNRLYWYRQTLGQGPEFLTYFQNEAQLEKSRLLSDRFSAERPKGSFSTLEIQRTEQGDSAMYLCASSSGISSYNSPLHFGNGTRLTVT.

V is TRBV10-3 and J is TRBJ2-1; 13 nucleotides agree with TRBD2. Trimming took 3 bases from V and 1 from J; bases not matched to a gene: 3. Germline-derived CDR1 and CDR2 are ENHRY and SYGVKD. CDR3 size: 17 residues. The CDR3 DNA reads TGTGCCATCAGTGATCGGGGACTAGCGGGATCCTACAATGAGCAGTTCTTC. Translated, it gives CAISDRGLAGSYNEQFF.

The CDR3 spells CASSTVEGSGYGYTF. CDR3 DNA: TGTGCCAGCAGTACCGTGGAGGGGAGCGGCTATGGCTACACCTTC. The J gene is TRBJ1-2, the V gene TRBV6-5; possible D gene TRBD1, 5 bases. Germline V gives CDR1 MNHEY, CDR2 SVGAGI. CDR3 length: 15 amino acids. Trimming left V 5 bases short and J 4 bases short, with 17 bases between.

The chain is built from TRBV6-5 and TRBJ2-2; 7 positions agree with TRBD1. Trimming removed 6 bases from V and 6 bases from J; junction bases left unmatched: 4. The germline V gene encodes CDR1 MNHEY and CDR2 SVGAGI. This CDR3 spans 13 amino acids. CDR3 nucleotides: TGTGCCAGCAGCGGACAGGTATCCGGGGAGCTGTTTTTT. It codes for CASSGQVSGELFF.

The chain has TRBV5-1 and TRBJ1-1; unclear D gene. V was shortened by 0 bases and J by 1 base, with 10 bases between the two germline ends. The V gene's germline CDR1 is SGHRS and CDR2 YFSETQ. The CDR3 sequence is 15 residues long. CDR3 region: CASSLERVPNTEAFF. The CDR3, as DNA: TGCGCCAGCAGCTTGGAGAGGGTCCCGAACACTGAAGCTTTCTTT. The whole variable domain, filled in from reference TRBV5-1 and TRBJ1-1, reads KAGVTQTPRYLIKTRGQQVTLSCSPISGHRSVSWYQQTPGQGLQFLFEYFSETQRNKGNFPGRFSGRQFSNSRSEMNVSTLELGDSALYLCASSLERVPNTEAFFGQGTRLTVV.

The chain recombines TRBV29-1 with TRBJ1-1; weak D call: TRBD1 (6 bases). CDR3 size: 13 residues. Between the trimmed V and J ends, which lost 7 bases and 4 bases, there was a span of 16 bases. CDR1 and CDR2 (germline): SQVTM, ANQGSEA. CDR3 nucleotides: TGCAGCGCCGGGACAAATGGCGGCACTGAAGCTTTCTTT. Its translation: CSAGTNGGTEAFF.